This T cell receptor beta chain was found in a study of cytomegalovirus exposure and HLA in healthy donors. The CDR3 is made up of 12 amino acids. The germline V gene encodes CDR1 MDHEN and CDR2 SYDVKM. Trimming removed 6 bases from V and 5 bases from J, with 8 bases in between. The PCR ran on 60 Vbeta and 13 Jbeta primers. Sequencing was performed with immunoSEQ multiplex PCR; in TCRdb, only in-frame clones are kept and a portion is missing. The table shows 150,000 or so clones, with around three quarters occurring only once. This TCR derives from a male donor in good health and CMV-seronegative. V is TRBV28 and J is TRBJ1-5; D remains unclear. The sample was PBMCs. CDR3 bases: TGTGCCAGCAGGAGGAGAGATCAGCCCCAGCATTTT. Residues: CASRRRDQPQHF.